This is a list of T cell receptor beta chains from one sample in a study of early T cells in non-severe SARS-CoV-2 infection. TCRdb reprocessed the 5' RACE reads via MiXCR and lists one record per CDR3 protein. Altogether just over 95,000 distinct CDR3 sequences are present, about 11% being singletons, with the ten largest covering around 4.8%. The sample here was whole blood, taken at baseline. The receptor source for this set is an adult who was a healthcare worker with PCR-confirmed SARS-CoV-2 infection or an uninfected control (not recorded which). Both conserved end residues are part of each CDR3. Fields, in order: V gene, CDR3 protein.

>TRBV29-1
CSVETTLSGRAREQFF
>TRBV5-1
CASRTNGNTGELFF
>TRBV10-3
CAISESTGAAAAHEQYF
>TRBV29-1
CSVQFGARAFF
>TRBV11-2
CASSSLPGTGGDYGYTF
>TRBV4-3
CTSSPLRADTQYF
>TRBV18
CASSPGQDTDGAFF
>TRBV3-1
CASSPRAGDEQFF
>TRBV29-1
CSVFSGGYGYTF
>TRBV6-6
CASSYGVWETQYF
>TRBV7-8
CASSQLGAGNQPQHF
>TRBV6-6
CASRPTSGAPSYNEQFF
>TRBV7-2
CASSPPQGRVTGELFF